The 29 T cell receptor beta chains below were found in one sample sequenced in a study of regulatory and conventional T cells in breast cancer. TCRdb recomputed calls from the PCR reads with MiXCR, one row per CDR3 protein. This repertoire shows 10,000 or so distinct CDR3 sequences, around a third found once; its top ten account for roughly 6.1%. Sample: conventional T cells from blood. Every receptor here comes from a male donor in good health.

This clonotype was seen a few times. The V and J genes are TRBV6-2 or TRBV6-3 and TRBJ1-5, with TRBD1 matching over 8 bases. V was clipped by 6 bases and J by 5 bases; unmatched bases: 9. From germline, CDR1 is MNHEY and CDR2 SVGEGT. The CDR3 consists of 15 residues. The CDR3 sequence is CASSGGQGIHQPQHF. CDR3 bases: TGTGCCAGCAGCGGAGGACAGGGCATCCATCAGCCCCAGCATTTT.

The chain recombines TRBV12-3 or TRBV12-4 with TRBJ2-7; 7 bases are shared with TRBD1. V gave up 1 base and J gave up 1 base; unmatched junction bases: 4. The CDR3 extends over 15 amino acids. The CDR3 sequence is CASSLGQGWSYEQYF. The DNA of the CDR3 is TGTGCCAGCAGTTTAGGACAGGGTTGGTCCTACGAGCAGTACTTC.

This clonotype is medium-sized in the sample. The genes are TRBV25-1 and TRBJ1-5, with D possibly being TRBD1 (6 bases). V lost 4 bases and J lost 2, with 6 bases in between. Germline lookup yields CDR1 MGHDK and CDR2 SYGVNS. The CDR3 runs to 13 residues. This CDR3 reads CASSGQGNQPQHF. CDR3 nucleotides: TGTGCCAGCAGTGGACAGGGCAATCAGCCCCAGCATTTT.

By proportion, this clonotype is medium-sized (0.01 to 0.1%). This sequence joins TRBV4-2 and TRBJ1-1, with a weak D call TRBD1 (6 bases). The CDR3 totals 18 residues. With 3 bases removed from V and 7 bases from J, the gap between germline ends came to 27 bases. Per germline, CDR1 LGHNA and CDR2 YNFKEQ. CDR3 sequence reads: CASSHPHGRGLEFLEAFF. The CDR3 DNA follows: TGTGCCAGCAGCCACCCCCACGGCCGGGGGCTAGAATTTCTTGAAGCTTTCTTT.

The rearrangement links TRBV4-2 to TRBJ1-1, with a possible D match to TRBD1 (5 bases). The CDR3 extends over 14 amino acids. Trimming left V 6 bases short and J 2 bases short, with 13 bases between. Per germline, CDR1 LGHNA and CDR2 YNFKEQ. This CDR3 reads CASSRSRENTEAFF. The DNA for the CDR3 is TGTGCCAGCAGTCGATCCAGGGAAAACACTGAAGCTTTCTTT.

The CDR3 DNA reads as TGTGCCAGCAGTGACAGGGGCGGAGGCAATCAGCCCCAGCATTTT. This encodes CASSDRGGGNQPQHF. The rearrangement joins TRBV6-1 to TRBJ1-5; D might be TRBD1 (6 bases). V was clipped by 3 bases and J by 2 bases, with 11 bases between them. The CDR3 has 15 amino acids. Per germline, CDR1 MNHNS and CDR2 SASEGT.

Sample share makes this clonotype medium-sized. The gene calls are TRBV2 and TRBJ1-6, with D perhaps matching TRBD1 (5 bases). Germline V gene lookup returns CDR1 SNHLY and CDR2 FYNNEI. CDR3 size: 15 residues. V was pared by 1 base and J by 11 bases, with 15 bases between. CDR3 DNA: TGTGCCAGCAGTGAAGAGGCGGGCTGGGGGACACCCCTCCACTTT. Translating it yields CASSEEAGWGTPLHF.

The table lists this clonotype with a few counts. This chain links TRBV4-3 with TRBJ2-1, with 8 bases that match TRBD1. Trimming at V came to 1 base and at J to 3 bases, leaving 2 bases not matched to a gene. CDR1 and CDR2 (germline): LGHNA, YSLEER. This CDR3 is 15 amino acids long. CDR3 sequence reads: CASSQGQGYYNEQFF. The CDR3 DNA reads TGCGCCAGCAGCCAAGGACAGGGGTACTACAATGAGCAGTTCTTC.

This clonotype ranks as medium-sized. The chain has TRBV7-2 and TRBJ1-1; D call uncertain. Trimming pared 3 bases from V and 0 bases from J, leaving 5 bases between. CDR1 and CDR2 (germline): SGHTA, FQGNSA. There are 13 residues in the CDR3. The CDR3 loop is CASSLSLNTEAFF. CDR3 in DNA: TGTGCCAGCAGCTTGTCATTGAACACTGAAGCTTTCTTT. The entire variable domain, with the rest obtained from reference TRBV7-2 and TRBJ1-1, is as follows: GAGVSQSPSNKVTEKGKDVELRCDPISGHTALYWYRQSLGQGLEFLIYFQGNSAPDKSGLPSDRFSAERTGGSVSTLTIQRTQQEDSAVYLCASSLSLNTEAFFGQGTRLTVV.

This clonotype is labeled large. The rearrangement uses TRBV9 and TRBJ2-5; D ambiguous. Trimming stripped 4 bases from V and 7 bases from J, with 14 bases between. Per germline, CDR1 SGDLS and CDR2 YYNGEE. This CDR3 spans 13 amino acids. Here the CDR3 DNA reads TGTGCCAGCAGCCCCCGAGACCCAGGGACCCAGTACTTC. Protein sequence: CASSPRDPGTQYF. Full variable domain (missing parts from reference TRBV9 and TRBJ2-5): DSGVTQTPKHLITATGQRVTLRCSPRSGDLSVYWYQQSLDQGLQFLIQYYNGEERAKGNILERFSAQQFPDLHSELNLSSLELGDSALYFCASSPRDPGTQYFGPGTRLLVL.

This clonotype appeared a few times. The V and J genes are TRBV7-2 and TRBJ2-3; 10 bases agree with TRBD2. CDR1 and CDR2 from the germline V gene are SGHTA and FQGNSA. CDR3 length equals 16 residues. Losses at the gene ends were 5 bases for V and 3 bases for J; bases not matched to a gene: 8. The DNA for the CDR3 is TGTGCCAGCAGCCCCTCGCCGGGACTAGCGACAGATACGCAGTATTTT. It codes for CASSPSPGLATDTQYF.

The CDR3, as DNA: TGTGCCAGCAACCTGCAGGGGAATCAGCCCCAGCATTTT. Translating gives CASNLQGNQPQHF. The chain is built from TRBV12-3 or TRBV12-4 and TRBJ1-5; a weak D match, TRBD1 (6 bases). V lost 7 bases, J lost 4 bases, and 11 bases lay in between. The CDR3 length is 13 residues.

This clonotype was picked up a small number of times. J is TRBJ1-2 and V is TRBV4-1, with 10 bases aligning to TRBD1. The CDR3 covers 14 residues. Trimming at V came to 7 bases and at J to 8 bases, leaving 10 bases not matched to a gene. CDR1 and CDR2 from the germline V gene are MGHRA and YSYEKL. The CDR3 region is CASTSPGQGYGYTF. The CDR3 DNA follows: TGCGCCAGCACTAGCCCGGGACAGGGGTACGGCTACACCTTC.

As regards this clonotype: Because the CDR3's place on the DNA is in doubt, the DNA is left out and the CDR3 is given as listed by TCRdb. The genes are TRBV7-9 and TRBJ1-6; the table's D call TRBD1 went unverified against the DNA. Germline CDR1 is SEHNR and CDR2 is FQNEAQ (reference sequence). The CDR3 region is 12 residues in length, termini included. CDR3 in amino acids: CASSSSTGGLHF.

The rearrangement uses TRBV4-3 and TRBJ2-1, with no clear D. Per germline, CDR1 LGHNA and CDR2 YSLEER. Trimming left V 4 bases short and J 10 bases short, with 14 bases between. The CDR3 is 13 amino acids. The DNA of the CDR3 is TGCGCCAGCAGCCCGCTCGCCCTCAGGGAGCAGTTCTTC. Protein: CASSPLALREQFF.

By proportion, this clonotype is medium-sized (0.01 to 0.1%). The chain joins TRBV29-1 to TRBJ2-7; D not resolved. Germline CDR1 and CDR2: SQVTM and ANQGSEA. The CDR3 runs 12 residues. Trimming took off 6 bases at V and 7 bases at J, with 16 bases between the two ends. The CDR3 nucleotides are TGCAGCGTCGCTAGGGATTCGGGTGAGCAGTACTTC. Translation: CSVARDSGEQYF.

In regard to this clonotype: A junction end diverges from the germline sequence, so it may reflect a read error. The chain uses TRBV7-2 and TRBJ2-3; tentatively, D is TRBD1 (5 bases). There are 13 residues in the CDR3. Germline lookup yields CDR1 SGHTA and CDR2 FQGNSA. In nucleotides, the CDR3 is TGTGCCGGCAGCAGGGCTACTAAAGATACGCAGTATTTT. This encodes CAGSRATKDTQYF. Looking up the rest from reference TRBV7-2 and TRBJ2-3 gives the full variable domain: GAGVSQSPSNKVTEKGKDVELRCDPISGHTALYWYRQSLGQGLEFLIYFQGNSAPDKSGLPSDRFSAERTGGSVSTLTIQRTQQEDSAVYLCAGSRATKDTQYFGPGTRLTVL.

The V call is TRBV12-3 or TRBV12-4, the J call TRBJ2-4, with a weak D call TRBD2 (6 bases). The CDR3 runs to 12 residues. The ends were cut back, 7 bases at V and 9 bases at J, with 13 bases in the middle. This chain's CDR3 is CASTSDGGIQYF. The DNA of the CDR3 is TGTGCCAGCACATCGGACGGGGGCATTCAGTACTTC.

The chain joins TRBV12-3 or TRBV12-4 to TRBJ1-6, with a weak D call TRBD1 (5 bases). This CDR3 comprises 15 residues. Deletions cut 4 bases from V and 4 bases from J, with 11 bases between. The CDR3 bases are TGTGCCAGCAGTTCCGGGACGGTGTATAATTCACCCCTCCACTTT. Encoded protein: CASSSGTVYNSPLHF.

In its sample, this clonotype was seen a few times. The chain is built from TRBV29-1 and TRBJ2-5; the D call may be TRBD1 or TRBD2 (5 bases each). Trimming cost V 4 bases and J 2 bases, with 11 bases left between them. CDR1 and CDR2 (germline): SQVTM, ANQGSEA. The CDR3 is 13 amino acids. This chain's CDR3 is CSVGGFWQETQYF. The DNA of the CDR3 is TGCAGCGTTGGGGGGTTTTGGCAAGAGACCCAGTACTTC.

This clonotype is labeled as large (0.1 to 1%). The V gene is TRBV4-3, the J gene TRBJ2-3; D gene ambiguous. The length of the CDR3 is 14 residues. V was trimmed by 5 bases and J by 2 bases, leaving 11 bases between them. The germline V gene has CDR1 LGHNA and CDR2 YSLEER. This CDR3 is CASSFPVLTDTQYF. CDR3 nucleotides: TGCGCCAGCAGCTTCCCGGTCCTCACAGATACGCAGTATTTT.

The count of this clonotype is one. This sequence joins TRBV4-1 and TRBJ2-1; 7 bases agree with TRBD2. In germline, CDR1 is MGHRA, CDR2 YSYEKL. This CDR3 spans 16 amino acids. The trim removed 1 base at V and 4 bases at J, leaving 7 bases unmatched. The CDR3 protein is CASSQGARGSYNEQFF. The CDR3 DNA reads TGCGCCAGCAGCCAAGGGGCGCGGGGGTCTTACAATGAGCAGTTCTTC.

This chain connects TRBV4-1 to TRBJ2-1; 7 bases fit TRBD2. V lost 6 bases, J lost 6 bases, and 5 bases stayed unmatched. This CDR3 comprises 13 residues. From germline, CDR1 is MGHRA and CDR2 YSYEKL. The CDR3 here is CASRAGVFNEQFF. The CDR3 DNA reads TGCGCCAGCAGGGCGGGGGTCTTCAATGAGCAGTTCTTC.

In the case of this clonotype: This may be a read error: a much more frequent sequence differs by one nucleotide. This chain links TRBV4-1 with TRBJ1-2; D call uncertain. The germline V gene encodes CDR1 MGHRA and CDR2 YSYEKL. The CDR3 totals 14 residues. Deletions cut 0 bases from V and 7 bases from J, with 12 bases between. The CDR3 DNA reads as TGCGCCAGCAGCCAAGAATCCACGTACTCTGGCTACACCTTC. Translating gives CASSQESTYSGYTF.

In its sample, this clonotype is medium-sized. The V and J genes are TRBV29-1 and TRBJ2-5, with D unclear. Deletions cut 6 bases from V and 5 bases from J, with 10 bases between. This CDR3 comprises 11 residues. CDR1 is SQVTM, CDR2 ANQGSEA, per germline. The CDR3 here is CSVADGETQYF. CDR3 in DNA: TGCAGCGTGGCCGATGGGGAGACCCAGTACTTC.

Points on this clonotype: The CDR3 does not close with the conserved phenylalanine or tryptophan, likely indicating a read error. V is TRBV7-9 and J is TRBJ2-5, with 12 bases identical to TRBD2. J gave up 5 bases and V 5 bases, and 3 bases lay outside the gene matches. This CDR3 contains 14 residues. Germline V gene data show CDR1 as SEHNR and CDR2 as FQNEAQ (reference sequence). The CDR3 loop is CASSRGLAGETQYL. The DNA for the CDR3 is TGTGCCAGCAGCCGTGGACTAGCGGGGGAGACCCAGTACCTC.

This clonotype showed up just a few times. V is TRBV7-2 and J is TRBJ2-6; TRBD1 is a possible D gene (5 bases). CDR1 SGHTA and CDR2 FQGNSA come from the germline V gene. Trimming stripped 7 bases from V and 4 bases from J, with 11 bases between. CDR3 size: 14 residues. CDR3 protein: CASTAGSGANVLTF. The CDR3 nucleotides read TGTGCCAGCACCGCAGGGTCCGGGGCCAACGTCCTGACTTTC.

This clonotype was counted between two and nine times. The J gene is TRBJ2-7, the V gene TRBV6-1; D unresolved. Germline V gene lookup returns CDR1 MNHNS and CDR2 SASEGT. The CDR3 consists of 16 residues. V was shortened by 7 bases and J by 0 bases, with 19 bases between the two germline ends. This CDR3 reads CASTLSPAAVSYEQYF. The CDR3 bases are TGTGCCAGCACCCTAAGCCCGGCCGCCGTCTCCTACGAGCAGTACTTC.

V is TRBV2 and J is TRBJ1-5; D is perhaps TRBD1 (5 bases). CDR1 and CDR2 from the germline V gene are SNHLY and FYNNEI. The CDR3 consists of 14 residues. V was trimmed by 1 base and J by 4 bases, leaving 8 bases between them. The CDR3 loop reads CASSEGRANQPQHF. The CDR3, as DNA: TGTGCCAGCAGTGAAGGCAGGGCAAATCAGCCCCAGCATTTT.